This paragraph reports one TCR beta chain. Sequencing was performed with immunoSEQ multiplex PCR; in TCRdb, only in-frame clones are kept and a portion is missing. The sample shows 300,000 to 350,000 clones, more than 70% of them seen only once. CDR3 length: 14 amino acids. With 4 bases removed from V and 5 bases from J, the gap between germline ends came to 15 bases. Per the germline V gene, CDR1 is SGHNT and CDR2 is YYREEE (reference sequence). The data derive from a study of blood T cell repertoires in COVID-19. The TCR originated in a young man with active or convalescent COVID-19. Sequenced: peripheral blood. V and J are TRBV5-4 and TRBJ2-5; maybe TRBD2 (6 bases). Here the CDR3 DNA reads TGTGCCAGCAGCCCGGGGGTAGACCGGGAGACCCAGTACTTC. This gives the protein CASSPGVDRETQYF. The whole variable domain, filled in from reference TRBV5-4 and TRBJ2-5, reads ETGVTQSPTHLIKTRGQQVTLRCSSQSGHNTVSWYQQALGQGPQFIFQYYREEENGRGNFPPRFSGLQFPNYSSELNVNALELDDSALYLCASSPGVDRETQYFGPGTRLLVL.